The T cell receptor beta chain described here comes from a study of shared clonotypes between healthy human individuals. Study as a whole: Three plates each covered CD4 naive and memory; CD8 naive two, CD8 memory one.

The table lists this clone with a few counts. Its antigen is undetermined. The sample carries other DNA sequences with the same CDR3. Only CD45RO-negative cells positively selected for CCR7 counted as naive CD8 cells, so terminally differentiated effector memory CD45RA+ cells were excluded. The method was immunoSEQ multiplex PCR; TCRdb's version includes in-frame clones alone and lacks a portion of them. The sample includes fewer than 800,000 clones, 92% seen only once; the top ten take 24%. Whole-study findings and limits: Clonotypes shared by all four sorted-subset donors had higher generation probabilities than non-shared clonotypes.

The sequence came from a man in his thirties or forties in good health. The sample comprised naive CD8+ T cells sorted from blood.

The chain's CDR3 is CASSLIGDEQFF. DNA of the CDR3: TGTGCCAGCAGCCTAATTGGTGATGAGCAGTTCTTC. The chain joins TRBV27 to TRBJ2-1, with unresolved D. Germline CDR1 is MNHEY and CDR2 is SMNVEV (reference sequence). V lost 6 bases and J 8 bases, leaving 11 bases between the germline ends. The CDR3 loop spans 12 amino acids.